The T cell receptor beta chain under discussion was sequenced for a study of human T cells and chemical hapten exposure. Study-wide context: Per-sample TCR yield variability stemmed mainly from small pooled library volume differences.

Sample time point: patch test 1, 2 weeks after DPC sensitization. The treatment here: therapeutic diphenylcyclopropenone sensitization with weekly scalp DPC. TCRdb re-called the RACE reads through MiXCR, storing one row per CDR3 protein. The sample shows 180,000 or so distinct CDR3 sequences, roughly 15% of them seen only once. Concerning this clonotype itself: Its antigen is still unknown.

The CDR3 is 14 amino acids. CDR1 is LGHNA, CDR2 YNFKEQ, per germline. The V end was cut by 1 base, the J end by 2 bases, with 7 bases between. General study findings and limits: TCRs at a frequency above 1 in 1000 stayed unchanged with DPC sensitization.

Sequenced here: whole blood, sampled in connection with sensitization to the hapten diphenylcyclopropenone (DPC). The gene calls are TRBV4-2 and TRBJ2-3; no firm D call. The receptor comes from a woman younger than 45 with alopecia areata. Some clones in this sample may be carry-over from other donors' samples. The CDR3 reads CASSQALNTDTQYF. CDR3 nucleotides: TGTGCCAGCAGCCAAGCTCTAAACACAGATACGCAGTATTTT.